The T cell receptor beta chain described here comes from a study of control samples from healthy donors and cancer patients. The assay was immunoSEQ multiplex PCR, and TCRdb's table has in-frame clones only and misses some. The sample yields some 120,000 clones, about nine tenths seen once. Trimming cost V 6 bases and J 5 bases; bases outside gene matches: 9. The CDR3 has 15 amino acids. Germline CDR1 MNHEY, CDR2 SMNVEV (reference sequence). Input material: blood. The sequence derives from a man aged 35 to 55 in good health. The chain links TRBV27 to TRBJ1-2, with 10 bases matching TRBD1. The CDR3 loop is CASSKRTGGRYGYTF. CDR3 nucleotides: TGTGCCAGCAGCAAAAGGACAGGGGGGAGGTATGGCTACACCTTC.